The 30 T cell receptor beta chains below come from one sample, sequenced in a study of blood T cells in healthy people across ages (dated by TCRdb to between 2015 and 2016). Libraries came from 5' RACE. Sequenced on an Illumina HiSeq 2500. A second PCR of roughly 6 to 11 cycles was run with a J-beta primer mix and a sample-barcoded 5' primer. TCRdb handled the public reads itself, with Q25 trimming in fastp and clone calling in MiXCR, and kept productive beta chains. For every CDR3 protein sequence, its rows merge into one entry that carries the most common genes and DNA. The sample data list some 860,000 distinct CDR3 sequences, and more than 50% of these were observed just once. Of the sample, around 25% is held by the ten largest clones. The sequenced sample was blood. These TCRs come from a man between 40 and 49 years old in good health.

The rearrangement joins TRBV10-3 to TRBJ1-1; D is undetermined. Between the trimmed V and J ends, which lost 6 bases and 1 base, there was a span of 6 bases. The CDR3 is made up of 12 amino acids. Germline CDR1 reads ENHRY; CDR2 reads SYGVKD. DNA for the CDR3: TGTGCCATCAGGAGTGGGAACACTGAAGCTTTCTTT. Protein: CAIRSGNTEAFF.

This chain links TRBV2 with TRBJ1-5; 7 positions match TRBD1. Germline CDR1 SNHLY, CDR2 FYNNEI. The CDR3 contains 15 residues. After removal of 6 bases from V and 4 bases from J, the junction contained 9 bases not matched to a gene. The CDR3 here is CASSRSDRANQPQHF. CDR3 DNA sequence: TGTGCCAGCAGCCGCTCCGACAGGGCGAATCAGCCCCAGCATTTT. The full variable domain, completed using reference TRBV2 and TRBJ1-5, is EPEVTQTPSHQVTQMGQEVILRCVPISNHLYFYWYRQILGQKVEFLVSFYNNEISEKSEIFDDQFSVERPDGSNFTLKIRSTKLEDSAMYFCASSRSDRANQPQHFGDGTRLSIL.

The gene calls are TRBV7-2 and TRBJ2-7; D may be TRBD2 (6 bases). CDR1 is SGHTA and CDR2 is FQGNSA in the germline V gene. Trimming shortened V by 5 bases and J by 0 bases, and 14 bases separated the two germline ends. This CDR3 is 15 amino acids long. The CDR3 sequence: CASSPSGVPSYEQYF. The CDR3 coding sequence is TGTGCCAGCAGCCCTTCGGGGGTTCCCTCCTACGAGCAGTACTTC.

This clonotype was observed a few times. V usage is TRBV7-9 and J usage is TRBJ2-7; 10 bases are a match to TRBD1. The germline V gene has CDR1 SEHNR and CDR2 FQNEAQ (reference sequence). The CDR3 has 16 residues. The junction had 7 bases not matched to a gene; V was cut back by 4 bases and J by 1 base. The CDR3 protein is CASSSSDRGWSYEQYF. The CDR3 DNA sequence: TGTGCCAGCAGCTCATCGGACAGGGGGTGGTCCTACGAGCAGTACTTC.

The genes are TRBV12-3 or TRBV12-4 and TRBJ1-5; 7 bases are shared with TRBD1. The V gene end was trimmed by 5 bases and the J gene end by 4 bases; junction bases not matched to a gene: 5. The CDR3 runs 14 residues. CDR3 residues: CASSEGTDNQPQHF. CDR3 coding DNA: TGTGCCAGCAGTGAAGGGACAGATAATCAGCCCCAGCATTTT.

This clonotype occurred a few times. CDR3: CASSPKEGVGTEAYEQYF. The CDR3 nucleotides read TGTGCCAGCAGCCCTAAGGAGGGGGTAGGGACAGAAGCCTACGAGCAGTACTTC. The chain is built from TRBV7-9 and TRBJ2-7, with D possibly being TRBD1 (7 bases). V was cut by 5 bases and J by 2 bases, with 25 bases left in between. Per the germline V gene, CDR1 is SEHNR and CDR2 is FQNEAQ (reference sequence). CDR3 length: 18 amino acids.

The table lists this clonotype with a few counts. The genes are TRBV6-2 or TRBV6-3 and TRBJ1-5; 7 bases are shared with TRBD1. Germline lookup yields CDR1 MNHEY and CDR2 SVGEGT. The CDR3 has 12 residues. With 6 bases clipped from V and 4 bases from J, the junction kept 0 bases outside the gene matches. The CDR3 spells CASRGQNQPQHF. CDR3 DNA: TGTGCCAGCAGGGGACAGAATCAGCCCCAGCATTTT.

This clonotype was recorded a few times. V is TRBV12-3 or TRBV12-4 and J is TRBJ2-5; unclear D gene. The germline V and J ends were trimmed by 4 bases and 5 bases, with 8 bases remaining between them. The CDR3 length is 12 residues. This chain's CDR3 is CASSWAVETQYF. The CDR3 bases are TGTGCCAGCAGTTGGGCCGTGGAGACCCAGTACTTC.

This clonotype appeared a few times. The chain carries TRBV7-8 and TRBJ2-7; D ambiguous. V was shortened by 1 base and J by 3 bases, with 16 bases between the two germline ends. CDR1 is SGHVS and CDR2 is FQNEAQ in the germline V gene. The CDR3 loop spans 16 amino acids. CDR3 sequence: CASSLDPSGRVYEQYF. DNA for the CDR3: TGTGCCAGCAGCTTAGATCCGTCAGGACGTGTCTACGAGCAGTACTTC.

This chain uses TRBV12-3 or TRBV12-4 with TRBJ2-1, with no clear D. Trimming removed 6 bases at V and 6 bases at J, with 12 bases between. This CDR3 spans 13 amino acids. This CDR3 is CASSSVVFNEQFF. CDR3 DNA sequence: TGTGCCAGCAGCTCGGTCGTTTTCAATGAGCAGTTCTTC.

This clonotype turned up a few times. In nucleotides, the CDR3 is TGCGCCAGCAGCTCCACATCGGGGCAGGTCGGGGTTGAGACCCAGTACTTC. Translated, it gives CASSSTSGQVGVETQYF. The V and J genes are TRBV5-1 and TRBJ2-7; D is tentatively TRBD1 or TRBD2 (5 bases each). The J call may not be correct, given that the DNA end is closer to TRBJ2-5. Per germline, CDR1 SGHRS and CDR2 YFSETQ. The length of the CDR3 is 17 residues.

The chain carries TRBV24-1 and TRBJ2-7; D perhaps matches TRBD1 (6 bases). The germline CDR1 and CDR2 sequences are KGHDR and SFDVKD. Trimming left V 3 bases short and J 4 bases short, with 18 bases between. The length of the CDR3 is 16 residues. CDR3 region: CATSDLTTGDQYEQYF. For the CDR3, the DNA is TGTGCCACCAGTGATCTCACGACAGGTGACCAGTACGAGCAGTACTTC.

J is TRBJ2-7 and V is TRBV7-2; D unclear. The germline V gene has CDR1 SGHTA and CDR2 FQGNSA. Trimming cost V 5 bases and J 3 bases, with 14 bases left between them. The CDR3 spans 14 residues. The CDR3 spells CASSPTTRNYEQYF. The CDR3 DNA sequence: TGTGCCAGCAGCCCGACAACCCGCAACTACGAGCAGTACTTC.

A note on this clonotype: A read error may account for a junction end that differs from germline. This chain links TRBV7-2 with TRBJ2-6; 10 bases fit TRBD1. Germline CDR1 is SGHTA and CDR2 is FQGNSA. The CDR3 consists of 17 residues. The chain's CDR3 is CASSFRTGGGGANVPTF. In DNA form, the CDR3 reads TGTGCCAGCAGCTTCCGGACAGGGGGTGGGGGGGCCAACGTCCCGACTTTC.

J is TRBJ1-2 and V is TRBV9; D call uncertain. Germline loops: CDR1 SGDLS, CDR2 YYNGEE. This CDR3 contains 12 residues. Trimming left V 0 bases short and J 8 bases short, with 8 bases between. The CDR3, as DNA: TGTGCCAGCAGCGTAGGTCGCCGCGGCTACACCTTC. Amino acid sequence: CASSVGRRGYTF.

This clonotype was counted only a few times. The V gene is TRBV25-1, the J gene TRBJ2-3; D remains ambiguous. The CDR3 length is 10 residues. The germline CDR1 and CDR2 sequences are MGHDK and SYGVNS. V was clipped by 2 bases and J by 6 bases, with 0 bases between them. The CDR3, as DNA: TGTGCCAGCAGTGAAGATACGCAGTATTTT. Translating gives CASSEDTQYF.

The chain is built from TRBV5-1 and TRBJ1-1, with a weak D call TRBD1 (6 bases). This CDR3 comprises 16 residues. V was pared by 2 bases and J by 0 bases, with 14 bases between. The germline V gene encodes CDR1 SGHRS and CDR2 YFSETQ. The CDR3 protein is CASSFAAGVLNTEAFF. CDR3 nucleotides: TGCGCCAGCAGCTTCGCGGCAGGGGTGTTGAACACTGAAGCTTTCTTT.

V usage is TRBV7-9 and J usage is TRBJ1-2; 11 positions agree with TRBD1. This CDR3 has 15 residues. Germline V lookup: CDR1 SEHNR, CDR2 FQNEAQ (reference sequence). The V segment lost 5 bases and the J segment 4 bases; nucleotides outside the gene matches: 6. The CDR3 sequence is CASSPRDRGGYGYTF. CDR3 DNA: TGTGCCAGCAGCCCCCGGGACAGGGGGGGCTATGGCTACACCTTC.

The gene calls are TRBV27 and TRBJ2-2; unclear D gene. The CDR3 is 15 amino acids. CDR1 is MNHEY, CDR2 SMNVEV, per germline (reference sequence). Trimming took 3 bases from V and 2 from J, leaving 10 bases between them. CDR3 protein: CASSFRADNTGELFF. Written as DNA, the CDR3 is TGTGCCAGCAGTTTTAGGGCAGATAACACCGGGGAGCTGTTTTTT.

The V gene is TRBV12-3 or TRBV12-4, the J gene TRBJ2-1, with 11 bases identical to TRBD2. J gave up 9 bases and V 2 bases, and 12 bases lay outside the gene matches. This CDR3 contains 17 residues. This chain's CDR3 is CASSLLYGSGRAGEQFF. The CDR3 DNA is TGTGCCAGCAGTTTACTCTATGGTAGCGGGAGGGCAGGTGAGCAGTTCTTC.

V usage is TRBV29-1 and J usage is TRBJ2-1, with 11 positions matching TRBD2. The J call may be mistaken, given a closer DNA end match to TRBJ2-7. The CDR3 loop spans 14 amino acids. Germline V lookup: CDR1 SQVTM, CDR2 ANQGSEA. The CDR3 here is CSVDRLAGFNEQYF. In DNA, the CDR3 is TGCAGCGTTGATCGACTAGCGGGGTTCAATGAGCAGTACTTC.

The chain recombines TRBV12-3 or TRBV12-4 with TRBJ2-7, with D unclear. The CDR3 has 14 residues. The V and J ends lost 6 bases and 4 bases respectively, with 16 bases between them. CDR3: CASRTASGAYEQYF. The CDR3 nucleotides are TGTGCCAGCAGAACCGCAAGTGGAGCTTACGAGCAGTACTTC.

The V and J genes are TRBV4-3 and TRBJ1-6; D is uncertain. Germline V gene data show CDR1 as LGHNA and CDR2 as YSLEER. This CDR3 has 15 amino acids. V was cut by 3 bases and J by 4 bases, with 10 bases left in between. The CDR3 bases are TGCGCCAGCAGCCAGGTTCCGCAGTATAATTCACCCCTCCACTTT. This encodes CASSQVPQYNSPLHF.

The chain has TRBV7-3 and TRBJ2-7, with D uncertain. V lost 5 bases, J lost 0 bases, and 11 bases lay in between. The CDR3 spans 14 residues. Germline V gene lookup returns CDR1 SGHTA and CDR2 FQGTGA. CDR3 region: CASSPGHSSYEQYF. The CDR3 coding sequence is TGTGCCAGCAGCCCCGGGCACAGCTCCTACGAGCAGTACTTC.

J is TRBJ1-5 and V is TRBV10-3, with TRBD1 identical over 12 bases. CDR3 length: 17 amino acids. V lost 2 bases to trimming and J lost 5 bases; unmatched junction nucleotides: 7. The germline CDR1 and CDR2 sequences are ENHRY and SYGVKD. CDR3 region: CAISEAGGTGGDQPQHF. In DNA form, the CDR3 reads TGTGCCATCAGTGAGGCGGGTGGGACAGGGGGCGATCAGCCCCAGCATTTT.

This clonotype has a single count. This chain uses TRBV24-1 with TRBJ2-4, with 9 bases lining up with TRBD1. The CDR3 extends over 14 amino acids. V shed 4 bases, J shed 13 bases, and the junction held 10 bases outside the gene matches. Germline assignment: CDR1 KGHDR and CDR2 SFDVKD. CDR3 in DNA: TGTGCCACCAGTGACCGAACGACAGGGGGGGTGCAGTACTTC. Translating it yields CATSDRTTGGVQYF.

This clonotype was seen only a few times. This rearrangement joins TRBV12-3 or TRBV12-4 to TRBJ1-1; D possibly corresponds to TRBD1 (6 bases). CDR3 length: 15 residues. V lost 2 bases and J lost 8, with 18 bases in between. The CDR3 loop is CASSLQMTGIHEAFF. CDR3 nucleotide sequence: TGTGCCAGCAGTTTACAGATGACAGGAATCCACGAAGCTTTCTTT.

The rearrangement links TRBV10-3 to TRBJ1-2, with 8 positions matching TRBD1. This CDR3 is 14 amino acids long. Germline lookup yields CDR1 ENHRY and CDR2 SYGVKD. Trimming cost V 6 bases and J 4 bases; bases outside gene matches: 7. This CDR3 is CAIRRQGIAYGYTF. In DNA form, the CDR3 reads TGTGCCATCAGAAGACAGGGGATCGCCTATGGCTACACCTTC.

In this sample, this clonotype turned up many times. DNA of the CDR3: TGTGCCAGCAGCCCTACCCCTCGGGGCACCTACGAGCAGTACTTC. Protein sequence: CASSPTPRGTYEQYF. The chain uses TRBV3-1 and TRBJ2-7, with D perhaps being TRBD1 or TRBD2 (5 bases each). Germline V gene data show CDR1 as LGHDT and CDR2 as YNNKEL (reference sequence). V was pared by 4 bases and J by 2 bases, with 15 bases between. The CDR3 has 15 amino acids.

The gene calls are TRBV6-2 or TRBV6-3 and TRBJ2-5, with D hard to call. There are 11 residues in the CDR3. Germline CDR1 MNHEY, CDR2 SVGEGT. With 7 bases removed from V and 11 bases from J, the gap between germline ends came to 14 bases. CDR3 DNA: TGTGCCAGCACCGCTCACGATGAGCAGTACTTC. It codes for CASTAHDEQYF.